The rows below give T cell receptor beta chains drawn from one sample of a study of blood T cells in healthy people across ages. Each CDR3 protein gets one entry after TCRdb re-called the 5' RACE reads with MiXCR. Among around 1.7 million distinct CDR3 sequences listed, approximately 30% were seen once. Sequenced material: blood. These receptors came from a woman aged 25 to 39 in good health. The CDR3 runs from the conserved cysteine through the conserved F or W. Fields, in order: clone size, V gene, J gene, D gene, CDR3 protein, CDR3 DNA. D genes are given only for firm matches. Size values are once, few and many counts, or a class for expanded clones, and some rows have none.

clone_size: few
v_call: TRBV6-2/TRBV6-3
j_call: TRBJ2-7
d_call: -
cdr3_aa: CASSYLVGNEQYF
cdr3_nt: TGTGCCAGCAGTTATCTGGTAGGTAACGAGCAGTACTTC

clone_size: -
v_call: TRBV7-9
j_call: TRBJ2-2
d_call: -
cdr3_aa: CASSPRTPGTGELFF
cdr3_nt: TGTGCCAGCAGCCCCCGGACACCAGGGACCGGGGAGCTGTTTTTT

clone_size: -
v_call: TRBV9
j_call: TRBJ2-1
d_call: -
cdr3_aa: CASSLESTYDEQFF
cdr3_nt: TGTGCCAGCAGCTTAGAGAGCACCTACGATGAGCAGTTCTTC

clone_size: -
v_call: TRBV7-2
j_call: TRBJ1-2
d_call: TRBD1
cdr3_aa: CASSPRWDSYGYTF
cdr3_nt: TGTGCCAGCAGCCCGAGATGGGACAGCTATGGCTACACCTTC

clone_size: many
v_call: TRBV4-1
j_call: TRBJ2-5
d_call: -
cdr3_aa: CASSQGRGPFLETQYF
cdr3_nt: TGCGCCAGCAGCCAAGGTCGGGGGCCCTTCCTAGAGACCCAGTACTTC

clone_size: once
v_call: TRBV20-1
j_call: TRBJ1-2
d_call: TRBD1
cdr3_aa: CSAGGLDRGSGYTF
cdr3_nt: TGCAGTGCTGGAGGGCTGGACAGGGGAAGCGGCTACACCTTC

clone_size: -
v_call: TRBV5-6
j_call: TRBJ2-7
d_call: TRBD2
cdr3_aa: CASSLSGMSYEQYF
cdr3_nt: TGTGCCAGCAGCCTGAGCGGGATGTCCTACGAGCAGTACTTC

clone_size: many
v_call: TRBV29-1
j_call: TRBJ1-2
d_call: TRBD1
cdr3_aa: CSVEVGQWGYTF
cdr3_nt: TGCAGCGTTGAAGTGGGACAGTGGGGCTACACCTTC

clone_size: -
v_call: TRBV12-3/TRBV12-4
j_call: TRBJ2-1
d_call: -
cdr3_aa: CASSFTESQFF
cdr3_nt: TGTGCCAGCAGTTTTACGGAGTCGCAGTTCTTC

clone_size: -
v_call: TRBV5-5
j_call: TRBJ1-4
d_call: -
cdr3_aa: CAGSFLGRANEKLFF
cdr3_nt: TGTGCCGGCAGCTTCTTGGGAAGAGCAAATGAAAAACTGTTTTTT

clone_size: -
v_call: TRBV7-2
j_call: TRBJ2-7
d_call: -
cdr3_aa: CACSLASTATEQYF
cdr3_nt: TGTGCCTGCAGCTTAGCGTCAACAGCCACCGAGCAGTACTTC

clone_size: few
v_call: TRBV6-5
j_call: TRBJ2-5
d_call: -
cdr3_aa: CASSYLYGSTAETQYF
cdr3_nt: TGTGCCAGCAGTTACCTATACGGGTCGACCGCGGAGACCCAGTACTTC

clone_size: many
v_call: TRBV29-1
j_call: TRBJ2-7
d_call: -
cdr3_aa: CSVAPGNEQYF
cdr3_nt: TGCAGCGTTGCTCCAGGGAACGAGCAGTACTTC

clone_size: many
v_call: TRBV20-1
j_call: TRBJ2-7
d_call: TRBD2
cdr3_aa: CSASSLAGGPGEQYF
cdr3_nt: TGCAGTGCTAGCTCTCTAGCGGGAGGGCCTGGCGAGCAGTACTTC

clone_size: -
v_call: TRBV28
j_call: TRBJ2-1
d_call: TRBD2
cdr3_aa: CASSLIGGLAGYNEQFF
cdr3_nt: TGTGCCAGCAGTTTAATTGGGGGACTAGCGGGGTACAATGAGCAGTTCTTC

clone_size: -
v_call: TRBV12-3/TRBV12-4
j_call: TRBJ2-6
d_call: TRBD1
cdr3_aa: CASSPDRTGANVLTF
cdr3_nt: TGTGCCAGCAGTCCGGACAGGACTGGGGCCAACGTCCTGACTTTC

clone_size: -
v_call: TRBV9
j_call: TRBJ2-5
d_call: TRBD2
cdr3_aa: CASSVGGSGIYQETQYF
cdr3_nt: TGTGCCAGCAGCGTAGGGGGTAGCGGGATATACCAAGAGACCCAGTACTTC

clone_size: -
v_call: TRBV12-5
j_call: TRBJ1-2
d_call: TRBD1
cdr3_aa: CASGPPGQVTGYTF
cdr3_nt: TGTGCTAGTGGTCCACCGGGACAGGTTACTGGCTACACCTTC

clone_size: few
v_call: TRBV28
j_call: TRBJ2-7
d_call: -
cdr3_aa: CASSLRGSLSHEQYF
cdr3_nt: TGTGCCAGCAGTCTCCGGGGGTCCTTAAGTCACGAGCAGTACTTC

clone_size: many
v_call: TRBV5-1
j_call: TRBJ2-7
d_call: -
cdr3_aa: CASSLGPDSYEQYF
cdr3_nt: TGCGCCAGCAGCTTGGGTCCGGATTCGTACGAGCAGTACTTC

clone_size: few
v_call: TRBV12-3/TRBV12-4
j_call: TRBJ1-1
d_call: -
cdr3_aa: CASSPSEGEAFF
cdr3_nt: TGTGCCAGCAGCCCCTCGGAGGGCGAAGCTTTCTTT

clone_size: many
v_call: TRBV5-5
j_call: TRBJ2-3
d_call: -
cdr3_aa: CASSWTGTLATDTQYF
cdr3_nt: TGTGCCAGCAGCTGGACCGGGACTCTAGCCACAGATACGCAGTATTTT

clone_size: many
v_call: TRBV20-1
j_call: TRBJ2-1
d_call: TRBD2
cdr3_aa: CSARRAGGRNEQFF
cdr3_nt: TGCAGTGCTAGAAGGGCGGGGGGCCGCAATGAGCAGTTCTTC

clone_size: few
v_call: TRBV5-1
j_call: TRBJ2-5
d_call: -
cdr3_aa: CASSEENRETQYF
cdr3_nt: TGCGCCAGCAGTGAGGAAAACAGGGAGACCCAGTACTTC

clone_size: -
v_call: TRBV5-1
j_call: TRBJ2-7
d_call: -
cdr3_aa: CAGSLDSGAYEQYF
cdr3_nt: TGCGCCGGCAGCTTGGACAGCGGGGCCTACGAGCAGTACTTC

clone_size: few
v_call: TRBV5-1
j_call: TRBJ2-4
d_call: TRBD1
cdr3_aa: CASSLVAGGPTARNIQYF
cdr3_nt: TGCGCCAGCAGCTTGGTAGCAGGGGGTCCGACTGCTAGAAACATTCAGTACTTC

clone_size: few
v_call: TRBV20-1
j_call: TRBJ1-1
d_call: -
cdr3_aa: CSARDRAMNTEAFF
cdr3_nt: TGCAGTGCTAGAGATAGGGCCATGAACACTGAAGCTTTCTTT

clone_size: few
v_call: TRBV5-7
j_call: TRBJ2-7
d_call: -
cdr3_aa: CASSPKPDEQYF
cdr3_nt: TGTGCCAGCAGCCCCAAGCCGGACGAGCAGTACTTC

clone_size: many
v_call: TRBV6-2/TRBV6-3
j_call: TRBJ2-7
d_call: TRBD1
cdr3_aa: CASGGQAYEQYF
cdr3_nt: TGTGCCAGCGGGGGACAGGCCTACGAGCAGTACTTC

clone_size: -
v_call: TRBV29-1
j_call: TRBJ1-1
d_call: -
cdr3_aa: CSETGNTEAFF
cdr3_nt: TGCAGCGAGACAGGGAACACTGAAGCTTTCTTT

clone_size: few
v_call: TRBV20-1
j_call: TRBJ1-2
d_call: TRBD1
cdr3_aa: CSARPGTGYGYTF
cdr3_nt: TGCAGTGCTAGACCCGGGACAGGTTATGGCTACACCTTC

clone_size: -
v_call: TRBV7-3
j_call: TRBJ2-3
d_call: -
cdr3_aa: CASSLKWTDPTDTQYF
cdr3_nt: TGTGCCAGCAGCTTAAAATGGACAGACCCCACAGATACGCAGTATTTT

clone_size: few
v_call: TRBV3-1
j_call: TRBJ2-1
d_call: TRBD1
cdr3_aa: CASSTPPGQGVHEQFF
cdr3_nt: TGTGCCAGCAGCACTCCCCCGGGACAGGGGGTGCATGAGCAGTTCTTC

clone_size: few
v_call: TRBV12-3/TRBV12-4
j_call: TRBJ1-2
d_call: -
cdr3_aa: CASRKVASDGYTF
cdr3_nt: TGTGCCAGCAGGAAGGTGGCGTCCGATGGCTACACCTTC

clone_size: -
v_call: TRBV7-9
j_call: TRBJ2-3
d_call: -
cdr3_aa: CASSPGVDRAGDTQYF
cdr3_nt: TGTGCCAGCAGCCCGGGAGTAGACCGGGCAGGGGATACGCAGTATTTT

clone_size: many
v_call: TRBV7-2
j_call: TRBJ1-6
d_call: TRBD1
cdr3_aa: CASSLGTPGQGTLHF
cdr3_nt: TGTGCCAGCAGCTTAGGGACCCCGGGACAGGGAACCCTCCACTTT

clone_size: many
v_call: TRBV28
j_call: TRBJ2-7
d_call: -
cdr3_aa: CASSLTRPRQYF
cdr3_nt: TGTGCCAGCAGTTTAACCCGTCCAAGGCAGTACTTC

clone_size: -
v_call: TRBV29-1
j_call: TRBJ1-2
d_call: -
cdr3_aa: CSPSVGGSGYTF
cdr3_nt: TGCAGCCCCTCTGTCGGCGGGTCAGGCTACACCTTC

clone_size: many
v_call: TRBV12-3/TRBV12-4
j_call: TRBJ1-2
d_call: -
cdr3_aa: CASGGGLGYTF
cdr3_nt: TGTGCCAGCGGAGGGGGACTTGGCTACACCTTC

clone_size: -
v_call: TRBV2
j_call: TRBJ1-2
d_call: -
cdr3_aa: CASSGGGLYGYTF
cdr3_nt: TGTGCCAGCAGTGGGGGGGGACTCTATGGCTACACCTTC

clone_size: -
v_call: TRBV29-1
j_call: TRBJ2-3
d_call: TRBD2
cdr3_aa: CSVELADSPSTDTQYF
cdr3_nt: TGCAGCGTTGAACTAGCGGATTCGCCTAGCACAGATACGCAGTATTTT

clone_size: few
v_call: TRBV3-1
j_call: TRBJ2-7
d_call: TRBD1
cdr3_aa: CASSQGQVVCEQYF
cdr3_nt: TGTGCCAGCAGCCAGGGACAGGTCGTCTGCGAGCAGTACTTC

clone_size: -
v_call: TRBV20-1
j_call: TRBJ2-4
d_call: TRBD1
cdr3_aa: CGPHRQGGEQYF
cdr3_nt: TGCGGTCCTCACAGACAGGGTGGGGAGCAGTACTTC

clone_size: few
v_call: TRBV18
j_call: TRBJ2-3
d_call: -
cdr3_aa: CASSPDGTADTQYF
cdr3_nt: TGTGCCAGCTCACCGGACGGCACAGCAGATACGCAGTATTTT